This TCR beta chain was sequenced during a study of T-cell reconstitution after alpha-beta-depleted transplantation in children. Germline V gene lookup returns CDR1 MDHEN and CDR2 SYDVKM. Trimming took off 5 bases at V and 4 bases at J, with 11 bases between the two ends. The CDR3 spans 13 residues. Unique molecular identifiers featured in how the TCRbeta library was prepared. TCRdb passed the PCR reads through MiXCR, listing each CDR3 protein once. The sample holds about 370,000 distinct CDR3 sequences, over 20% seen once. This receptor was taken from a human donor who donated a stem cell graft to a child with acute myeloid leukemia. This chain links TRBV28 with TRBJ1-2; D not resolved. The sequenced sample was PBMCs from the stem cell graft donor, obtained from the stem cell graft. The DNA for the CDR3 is TGTGCCAGCAGTGCCCTTGAGATCTATGGCTACACCTTC. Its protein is CASSALEIYGYTF.